This T cell receptor (delta chain) stems from a study of human gamma delta and Vdelta1 T cells. General observations from the study: Delta One T cells were reportedly polyclonal and broadly cytotoxic against acute myeloid leukemia.

This CDR3 is 24 amino acids long. The V gene's germline CDR1 is TSWWSYY and CDR2 QGS. Trimming left V 2 bases short and J 1 base short, with 38 bases between. This clone came up a few times. Its antigen remains unknown. TCRdb re-called the PCR reads with CATT. Of about 6,500 delta-chain clones in the sample, about two fifths were seen once. The rearrangement links TRDV1 to TRDJ1, with a possible D match to TRDD1 (6 bases). The receptor comes from a human donor in good health. The sample comprised Vdelta1 gamma-delta T cells from blood grown in culture (DOT cells). The CDR3 DNA reads as TGTGCTCTTGGGGAAAGGGAACCTAAAAAAATAGAGATAGTGGTGGTGGACCTCACCGATAAACTCATCTTT. The encoded protein is CALGEREPKKIEIVVVDLTDKLIF.